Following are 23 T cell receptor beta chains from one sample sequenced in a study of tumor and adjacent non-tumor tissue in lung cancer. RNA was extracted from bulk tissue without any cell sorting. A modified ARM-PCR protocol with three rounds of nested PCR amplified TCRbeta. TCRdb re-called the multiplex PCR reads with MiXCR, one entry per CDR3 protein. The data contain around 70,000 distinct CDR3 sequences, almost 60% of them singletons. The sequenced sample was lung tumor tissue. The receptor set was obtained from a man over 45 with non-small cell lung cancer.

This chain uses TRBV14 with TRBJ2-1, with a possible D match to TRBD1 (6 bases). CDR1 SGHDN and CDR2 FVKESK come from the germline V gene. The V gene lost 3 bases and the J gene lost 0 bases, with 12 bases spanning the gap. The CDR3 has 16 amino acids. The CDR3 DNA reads TGTGCCAGCAGCCACGGCGTCAGGGGCTCCTACAATGAGCAGTTCTTC. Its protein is CASSHGVRGSYNEQFF.

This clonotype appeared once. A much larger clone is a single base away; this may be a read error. The DNA for the CDR3 is TGCAGCATTGGCATGGCTACCGGGGAGCTGTTTTTT. Translation gives CSIGMATGELFF. V gene TRBV29-1 combines with J gene TRBJ2-2; D remains ambiguous. Per the germline V gene, CDR1 is SQVTM and CDR2 is ANQGSEA. CDR3 length: 12 residues. V was shortened by 8 bases and J by 5 bases, with 12 bases between the two germline ends.

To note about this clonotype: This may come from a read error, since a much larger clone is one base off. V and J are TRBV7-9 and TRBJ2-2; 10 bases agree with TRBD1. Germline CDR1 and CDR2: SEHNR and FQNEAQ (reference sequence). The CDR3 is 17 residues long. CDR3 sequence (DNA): TGTGCCAGCAGCACCGAGACAGGGGGCGGAAACACCGGGAAGCTGTTTTTT. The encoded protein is CASSTETGGGNTGKLFF.

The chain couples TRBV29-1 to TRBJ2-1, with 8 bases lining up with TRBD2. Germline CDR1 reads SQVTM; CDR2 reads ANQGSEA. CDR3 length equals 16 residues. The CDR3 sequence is CTAEPLLAGGRNEQFF. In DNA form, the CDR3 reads TGCACTGCTGAACCGCTTCTGGCGGGAGGAAGGAATGAGCAGTTCTTC.

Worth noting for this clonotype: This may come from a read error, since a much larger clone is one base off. CDR3 bases: TGTGCCAGCAGCTATTGGCGGGAGATGGATGATACGCTGTATTTT. Its protein product is CASSYWREMDDTLYF. V is TRBV7-9 and J is TRBJ2-3, with 7 bases aligning to TRBD2. From germline, CDR1 is SEHNR and CDR2 FQNEAQ (reference sequence). This CDR3 has 15 residues.

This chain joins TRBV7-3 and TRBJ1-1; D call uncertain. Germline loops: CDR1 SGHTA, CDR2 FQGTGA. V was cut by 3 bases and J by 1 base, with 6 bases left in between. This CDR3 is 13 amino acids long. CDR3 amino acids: CASSFNENTEAFF. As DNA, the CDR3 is TGTGCCAGCAGCTTTAACGAGAACACTGAAGCTTTCTTT.

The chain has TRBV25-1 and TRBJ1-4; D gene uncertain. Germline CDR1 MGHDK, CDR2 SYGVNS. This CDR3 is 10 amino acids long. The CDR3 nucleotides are TGTGCTAGCCTCGGTGAAAAACTGTTTTTT. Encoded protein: CASLGEKLFF.

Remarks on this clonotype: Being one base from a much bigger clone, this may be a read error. The CDR3, as DNA: TGTGCCAGCACCCTGGGACTAGCGGGGGGCACAGATACGCAGTATTTT. Amino acids: CASTLGLAGGTDTQYF. The chain combines TRBV6-2 or TRBV6-3 with TRBJ2-3, with 14 bases lining up with TRBD2. CDR3 length: 16 amino acids. V lost 7 bases to trimming and J lost 1 base; unmatched junction nucleotides: 4. Germline CDR1 reads MNHEY; CDR2 reads SVGEGT.

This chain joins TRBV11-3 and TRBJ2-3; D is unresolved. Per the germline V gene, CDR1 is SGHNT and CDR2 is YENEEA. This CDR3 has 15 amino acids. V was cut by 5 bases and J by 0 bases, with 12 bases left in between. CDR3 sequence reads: CASSAGTCSTDTQYF. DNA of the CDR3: TGTGCCAGCAGCGCCGGAACTTGCAGCACAGATACGCAGTATTTT.

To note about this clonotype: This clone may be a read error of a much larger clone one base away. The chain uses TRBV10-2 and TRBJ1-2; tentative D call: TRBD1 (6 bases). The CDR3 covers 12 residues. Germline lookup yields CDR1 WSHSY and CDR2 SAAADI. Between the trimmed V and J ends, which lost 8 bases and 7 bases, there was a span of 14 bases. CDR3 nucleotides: TGCGCCAGCTACCGGGAGGGGGGTGGCTACACCTTC. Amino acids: CASYREGGGYTF.

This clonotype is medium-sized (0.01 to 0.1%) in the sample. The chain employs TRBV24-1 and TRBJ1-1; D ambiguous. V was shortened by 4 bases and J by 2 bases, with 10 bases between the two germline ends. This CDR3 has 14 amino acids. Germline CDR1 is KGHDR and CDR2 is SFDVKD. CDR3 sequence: CATSDPGQNTEAFF. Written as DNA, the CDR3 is TGTGCCACCAGTGACCCCGGGCAAAACACTGAAGCTTTCTTT.

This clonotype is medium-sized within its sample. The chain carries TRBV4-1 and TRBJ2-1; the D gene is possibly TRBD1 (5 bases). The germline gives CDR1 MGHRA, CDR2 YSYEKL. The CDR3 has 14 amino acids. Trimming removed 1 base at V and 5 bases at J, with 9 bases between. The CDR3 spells CASSQVDRNNEQFF. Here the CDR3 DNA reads TGCGCCAGCAGCCAAGTTGACAGAAACAATGAGCAGTTCTTC.

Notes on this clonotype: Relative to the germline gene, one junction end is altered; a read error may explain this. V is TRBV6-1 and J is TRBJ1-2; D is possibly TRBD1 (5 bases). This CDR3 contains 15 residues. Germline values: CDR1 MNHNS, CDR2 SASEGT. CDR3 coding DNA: TGTGCCATCAGAGAGAAAAGGGGACTCCTCTATGGGTACACCTTC. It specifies CAIREKRGLLYGYTF.

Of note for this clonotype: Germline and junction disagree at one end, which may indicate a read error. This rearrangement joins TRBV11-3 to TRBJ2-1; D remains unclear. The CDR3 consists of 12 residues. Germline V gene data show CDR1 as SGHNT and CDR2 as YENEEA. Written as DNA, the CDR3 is TGTGCCAACAGCTTCGGCCCGAATGAGCAGTTCTTC. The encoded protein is CANSFGPNEQFF.

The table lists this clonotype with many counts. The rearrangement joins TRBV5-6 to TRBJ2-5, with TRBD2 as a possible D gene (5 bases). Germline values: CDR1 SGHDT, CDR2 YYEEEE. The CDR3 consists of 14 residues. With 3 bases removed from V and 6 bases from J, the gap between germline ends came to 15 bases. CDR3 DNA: TGTGCCAGCAGCTCCCGGGGAACGGCCCAGACCCAGTACTTC. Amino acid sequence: CASSSRGTAQTQYF.

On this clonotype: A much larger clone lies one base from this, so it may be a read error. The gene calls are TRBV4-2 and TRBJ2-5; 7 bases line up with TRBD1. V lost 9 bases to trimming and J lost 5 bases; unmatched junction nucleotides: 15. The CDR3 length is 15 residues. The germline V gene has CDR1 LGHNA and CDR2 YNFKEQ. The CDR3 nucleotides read TGTGCCAGAAGCTCCCCCGGGACAGCAGGGGAGACCCAGTACTTC. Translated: CARSSPGTAGETQYF.

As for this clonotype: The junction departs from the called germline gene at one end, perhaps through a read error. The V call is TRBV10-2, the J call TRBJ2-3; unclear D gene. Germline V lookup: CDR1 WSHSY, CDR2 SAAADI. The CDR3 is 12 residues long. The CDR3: CANSDAADTQYF. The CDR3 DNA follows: TGCGCCAACAGTGATGCGGCGGATACACAGTATTTT.

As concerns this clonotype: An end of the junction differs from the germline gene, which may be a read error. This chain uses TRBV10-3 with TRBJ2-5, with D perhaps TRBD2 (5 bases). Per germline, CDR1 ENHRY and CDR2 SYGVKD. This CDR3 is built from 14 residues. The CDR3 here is CDISGRGFQEAQYF. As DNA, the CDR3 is TGTGACATCAGCGGACGGGGTTTCCAAGAGGCCCAGTACTTC.

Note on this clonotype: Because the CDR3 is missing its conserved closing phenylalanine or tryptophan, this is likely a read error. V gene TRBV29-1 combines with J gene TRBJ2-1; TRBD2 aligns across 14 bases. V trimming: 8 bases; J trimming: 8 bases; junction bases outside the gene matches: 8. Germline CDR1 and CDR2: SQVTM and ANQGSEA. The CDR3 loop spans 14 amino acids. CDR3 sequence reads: CSMGRLAGGDEQFL. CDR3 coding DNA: TGCAGCATGGGGCGACTAGCGGGAGGGGATGAGCAGTTCCTC.

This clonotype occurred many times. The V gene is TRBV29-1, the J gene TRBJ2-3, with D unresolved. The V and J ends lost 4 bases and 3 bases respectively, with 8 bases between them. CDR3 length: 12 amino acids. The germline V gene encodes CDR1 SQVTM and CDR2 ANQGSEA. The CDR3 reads CSVVATTDTQYF. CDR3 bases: TGCAGCGTTGTGGCAACTACAGATACGCAGTATTTT.

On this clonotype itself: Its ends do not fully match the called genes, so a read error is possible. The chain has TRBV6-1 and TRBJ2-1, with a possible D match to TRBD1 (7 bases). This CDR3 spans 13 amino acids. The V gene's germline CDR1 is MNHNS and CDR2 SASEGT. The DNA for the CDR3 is TGTACCAGCGGCGGGACAGTCTACAATGAGCAATTCTTC. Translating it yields CTSGGTVYNEQFF.

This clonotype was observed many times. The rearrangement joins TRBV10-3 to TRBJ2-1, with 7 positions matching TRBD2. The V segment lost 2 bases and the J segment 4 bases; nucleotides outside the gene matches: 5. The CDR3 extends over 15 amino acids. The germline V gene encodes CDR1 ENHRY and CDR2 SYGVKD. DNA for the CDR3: TGTGCCATCAGTGAGGGTAGCGGGTATTACAATGAGCAGTTCTTC. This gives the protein CAISEGSGYYNEQFF.

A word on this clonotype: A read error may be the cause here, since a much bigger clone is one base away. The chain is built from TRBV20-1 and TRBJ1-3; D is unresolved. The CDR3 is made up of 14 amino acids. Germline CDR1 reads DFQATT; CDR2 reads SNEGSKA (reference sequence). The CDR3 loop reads CSATPGVSGNTVYF. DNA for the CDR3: TGCAGTGCAACTCCGGGAGTCTCTGGAAACACCGTATATTTT.